This T cell receptor (beta chain) was obtained from a study of T cell repertoires in cytomegalovirus infection (dated by TCRdb to between 2017 and 2020). In terms of the full investigation: Recently identified HLA-C-restricted CMV epitopes, whose presentation resists viral immunomodulation, were targeted by peptide stimulations together with well-studied HLA-B-restricted epitopes. The HLA type of each donor mattered for the analysis, because public TCR beta signatures pointed to carriage of CMV infection along with the matching HLA type.

V is clipped by 1 base and J by 5 bases, and the sequence between their germline boundaries is 15 bases long. Including cysteine and phenylalanine, the CDR3 has 15 amino acids. The sequence is cut down to CDR3 DNA, 45 bases in frame from base 1. Taken from the germline V gene, the CDR1 and CDR2 loops are SGHTA and FQGNSA. Study-wide findings and limitations: In both this cohort and an independent roughly 350-donor cohort, the cumulative frequency of public TCR beta family members distinguished carriers of CMV infection plus the relevant HLA type. The ex vivo response was dominated by HLA-C-restricted CMV-specific TCR beta clonotypes, and the single most frequent clonotype in two of eight donors was supplied by these HLA-C-restricted clonotypes.

Sequencing relied on an Illumina HiSeq 1500. Using fastp trimming at Q25 and MiXCR clonotype assembly, TCRdb reanalyzed the public sequencing data and kept in-frame beta chains. Every distinct CDR3 protein forms one entry, paired with its most common genes and DNA. Counted in this sample were approximately 910,000 distinct CDR3 sequences; roughly 31% of them appeared once. The ten largest clones capture around an eighth of the sample. What the treatment or condition label conveys for this sample: in vitro stimulation with specific CMV peptide epitopes to enrich CMV-specific T cells. This clonotype has at least ten counts. Its antigen has not been determined. No quality values exist for individual bases; no much larger clone is one base distant.

This chain is built from TRBV7-2 and TRBJ2-7; TRBD1 is perhaps the D gene, given 7 matching bases. Sequenced here: cultured CD8+ T cells from PBMCs, sampled from culture after CMV antigen stimulation. The sequence was collected from a human donor in good health (CMV status not recorded). Some clones in this sample may be carry-over from other donors' samples. The nucleotide sequence is given as TGTGCCAGCAGCTTAGGAACCCAGGGGGGCCACGAGCAGTACTTC. Translated, this gives CASSLGTQGGHEQYF.